The T cell receptor (beta chain) described here comes from a study of T cells after yellow fever vaccination (dated by TCRdb to between 2017 and 2020). General notes on the study: Libraries from fractions with low cell numbers were prepared with the SMART-Seq v4 Ultra Low Input RNA kit. To track T-cell clones before and after primary and booster YFV17D yellow fever vaccination, bulk TCR alpha and beta repertoires were sequenced longitudinally. Two healthy male donors, one aged 18 to 29 and one aged 30 to 40 years, made up the cohort. Blood was collected at multiple timepoints before and after primary and secondary immunization, and bulk PBMC replicates and cell subsets were isolated.

Sequencing relied on an Illumina NovaSeq 6000. Synthesis of TCR cDNA relied on 5'RACE template switching, a step that introduced a universal primer site along with unique molecular identifiers. Priming of cDNA synthesis was performed from both the TCR alpha and TCR beta constant segments. Libraries were amplified in two PCR steps, with sample barcodes and sequencing adapters added in the second step. Sequencing of libraries was performed on Illumina HiSeq 2500 (2x100 bp) or NovaSeq (2x150 bp). The source study handled its data this way. Demultiplexing of reads and collapsing into UMI consensus sequences were performed with MIGEC, and V(D)J alignment was carried out with MiXCR. Vaccine-responding clonotypes were identified with edgeR using replicate PBMC samples, with FDR below 0.01 and a log2 fold change above 5 up to day 15 being required. Bulk clonotypes were assigned CD4 or CD8 identity according to which sequenced CD4 or CD8 repertoire held them at higher abundance. TCRdb reprocessed the public reads (quality trimming at Q25 with fastp, clone calling with MiXCR) and kept in-frame beta chains. Every CDR3 protein is listed once, alongside the most common genes and DNA of its rows. The V and J calls reflect TCRdb's pipeline rather than the authors' work. Present in this sample are roughly 160,000 distinct CDR3 sequences, roughly 9% of which were seen just once. Of the sample, about a third is held by the ten largest clones.

Paper-wide results and their limitations: The study included only two donors, which limits how far the findings can be generalized. A small fraction of clonotypes appeared in both the CD4 and CD8 compartments, likely as a result of convergent recombination. Because abundant contaminating clonotypes from the bulk population could be contained in FACS-sorted repertoires, computational filtering was required. After the booster, most of the clones that had expanded following primary vaccination were detected again (approximately 95% of CD4 and around 87% of CD8), which suggests that memory was broadly maintained. Compared with the primary T-cell response, the secondary T-cell response was weaker but faster, peaking on day 5 rather than day 15.

There are 14 amino acids in the CDR3, from cysteine to phenylalanine inclusive. Only the CDR3 DNA stays, 42 bases, in frame from base 1. CDR1 and CDR2 are read off the germline V gene as SGHVS and FNYEAQ. V and J are truncated by 5 bases and 10 bases respectively, leaving an intervening sequence of 18 bases. In light of the paper, this sample's treatment or condition label describes: live attenuated yellow fever vaccine strain. A standard Ficoll-Paque protocol was used to isolate PBMCs from peripheral blood. CD4 and CD8 T-cell fractions were isolated with Dynabeads CD4 and CD8 positive selection kits. TriZol was used to extract RNA from bulk PBMCs, CD4 and CD8 fractions, and dextramer-positive and dextramer-negative fractions. On this clonotype itself: The target of this receptor is not known. The record has no base qualities; no much larger clone is one base away.

Rearrangement joined TRBV7-6 to TRBJ2-1, and the D gene may be TRBD2, 5 bases matching. The input for sequencing was CD8+ T cells sorted from PBMCs, taken 45 days after the yellow fever booster vaccination. This receptor was obtained from a man younger than 35 who received the YFV17D yellow fever vaccine. The CDR3 protein: CASSPSGGWWEQFF. The DNA is as follows: TGTGCCAGCAGCCCGAGCGGCGGCTGGTGGGAGCAGTTCTTC. Outside the CDR3, residues come from the reference TRBV7-6 and TRBJ2-1 proteins, so the full variable domain is: GAGVSQSPRYKVTKRGQDVALRCDPISGHVSLYWYRQALGQGPEFLTYFNYEAQQDKSGLPNDRFSAERPEGSISTLTIQRTEQRDSAMYRCASSPSGGWWEQFFGPGTRLTVL.